The sequence of this T cell receptor (beta chain) was determined in a study of a mutant IDH1 vaccine in newly diagnosed glioma. The study, taken as a whole, reports: Of the patients, roughly 95% had vaccine-induced immune responses.

Germline V gene lookup returns CDR1 MRHNA and CDR2 SNTAGT. There are 16 residues in the CDR3. The V gene lost 2 bases and the J gene lost 1 base, with 14 bases spanning the gap. Sequencing was performed with immunoSEQ multiplex PCR; in TCRdb, only in-frame clones are kept and a portion is missing. The sample holds just under 95,000 clones, around 77% seen once. Noted time point: baseline, week 1 (first vaccination visit). The treatment denotes: pre-vaccination baseline after standard-of-care therapy. Concerning this clone itself: Its target is not known.

Sequenced material: PBMCs, taken from a glioma patient treated with radiotherapy, temozolomide or both. The chain carries TRBV6-4 and TRBJ1-1; unclear D gene. This sequence was found in a middle-aged man with glioma. The CDR3 loop reads CASSDRAIGKNTEAFF. CDR3 coding DNA: TGTGCCAGCAGTGACAGGGCGATAGGGAAGAACACTGAAGCTTTCTTT.